This entry lists 25 T cell receptor beta chains sequenced from one sample in a study of pediatric ulcerative colitis. Measured with immunoSEQ multiplex PCR; TCRdb has only the in-frame clones, and not every one. The table records 59,000 or so clones, 77% of them present only once. The sample consisted of blood. The receptors derive from a boy aged 5-17 years with moderate ulcerative colitis.

This sequence joins TRBV5-1 and TRBJ1-1, with unresolved D. Germline assignment: CDR1 SGHRS and CDR2 YFSETQ. The V gene lost 3 bases and the J gene lost 6 bases, with 15 bases spanning the gap. This CDR3 contains 14 residues. DNA for the CDR3: TGCGCCAGCAGCTCAACCGGGAGCAACGCTGAAGCTTTCTTT. The encoded protein is CASSSTGSNAEAFF.

The V and J genes are TRBV5-6 and TRBJ2-3; D uncertain. Germline CDR1 SGHDT, CDR2 YYEEEE. The germline V and J ends were trimmed by 3 bases and 0 bases, with 14 bases remaining between them. The CDR3 totals 16 residues. CDR3 DNA sequence: TGTGCCAGCAGCTCCCTCCCCACGAGTAGCACAGATACGCAGTATTTT. Translating gives CASSSLPTSSTDTQYF.

The chain has TRBV11-2 and TRBJ2-1, with 7 bases fitting TRBD1. Germline values: CDR1 SGHAT, CDR2 FQNNGV. The CDR3 runs to 14 residues. The trim removed 3 bases at V and 3 bases at J, leaving 2 bases unmatched. In DNA, the CDR3 is TGTGCCAGCAGCTTTGGGGACAGCTACAATGAGCAGTTCTTC. Its protein product is CASSFGDSYNEQFF.

This rearrangement joins TRBV19 to TRBJ2-7; no definite D call. The germline V gene has CDR1 LNHDA and CDR2 SQIVND (reference sequence). The CDR3 totals 16 residues. Trimming shortened V by 0 bases and J by 0 bases, and 12 bases separated the two germline ends. CDR3 sequence (DNA): TGTGCCAGTAGTATAGATGGCACCACGGCCTCCTACGAGCAGTACTTC. Translated: CASSIDGTTASYEQYF.

The chain is built from TRBV7-9 and TRBJ2-1, with TRBD2 identical over 11 bases. This CDR3 spans 17 amino acids. J lost 7 bases, V lost 0 bases, and 8 bases had no gene match. Germline V CDR1 and CDR2: SEHNR, FQNEAQ (reference sequence). The CDR3 coding sequence is TGTGCCAGCAGCTTAGCAAGGGGTAGCGGGAGGGTAAATGAGCAGTTCTTC. This gives the protein CASSLARGSGRVNEQFF.

This clone has more than one count but fewer than ten. The J gene is TRBJ1-2, the V gene TRBV5-4; TRBD1 is a possible D gene (6 bases). Per germline, CDR1 SGHNT and CDR2 YYREEE (reference sequence). The V and J ends lost 2 bases and 8 bases respectively, with 16 bases between them. The CDR3 covers 14 residues. In nucleotides, the CDR3 is TGTGCCAGCAGCTTATACAGGGATCGATGGGGCTACACCTTC. Residues: CASSLYRDRWGYTF.

The rearrangement joins TRBV5-1 to TRBJ2-3, with D hard to call. CDR1 is SGHRS and CDR2 is YFSETQ in the germline V gene. V gave up 7 bases and J gave up 5 bases, with 29 bases separating them. The CDR3 totals 18 residues. This CDR3 reads CASQASRSALSFEDTQYF. CDR3 in DNA: TGCGCCAGCCAGGCGTCTAGATCGGCATTGAGCTTTGAAGATACGCAGTATTTT.

There are a few counts of this clone. The chain uses TRBV5-1 and TRBJ2-1; D unresolved. V lost 0 bases and J lost 5, with 15 bases in between. This CDR3 comprises 16 residues. Germline V gene lookup returns CDR1 SGHRS and CDR2 YFSETQ. The CDR3 is CASSLALVWANNEQFF. DNA of the CDR3: TGCGCCAGCAGCTTGGCCCTGGTCTGGGCCAACAATGAGCAGTTCTTC.

The V and J genes are TRBV5-1 and TRBJ2-5; 7 nucleotides align to TRBD1. The CDR3 loop spans 15 amino acids. Germline-derived CDR1 and CDR2 are SGHRS and YFSETQ. The trim removed 3 bases at V and 6 bases at J, leaving 11 bases unmatched. The DNA for the CDR3 is TGCGCCAGCAGCTCCCTACAGGGGAGTCTAAAGACCCAGTACTTC. The encoded protein is CASSSLQGSLKTQYF.

This clone was picked up one time. The chain uses TRBV5-1 and TRBJ1-2; no clear D gene. CDR3 length: 11 residues. The V gene lost 0 bases and the J gene lost 8 bases, with 5 bases spanning the gap. CDR1 and CDR2 from the germline V gene are SGHRS and YFSETQ. CDR3 residues: CASSLADGYTF. The CDR3 DNA reads as TGCGCCAGCAGCTTGGCCGACGGCTACACCTTC.

V and J are TRBV6-1 and TRBJ2-7; D is unclear. Trimming left V 11 bases short and J 5 bases short, with 10 bases between. The CDR3 is 10 amino acids. Germline CDR1 MNHNS, CDR2 SASEGT. CDR3 in DNA: TGTGCCGTAAAGGACCACGAGCAGTACTTC. This translates into CAVKDHEQYF.

The J gene is TRBJ2-7, the V gene TRBV4-3; D possibly corresponds to TRBD2 (5 bases). Deletions cut 2 bases from V and 4 bases from J, with 9 bases between. Looked up from germline, CDR1 is LGHNA and CDR2 is YSLEER. CDR3 length: 13 amino acids. The CDR3 nucleotides read TGCGCCAGCAGCCAACATGGCGGGTACGAGCAGTACTTC. Protein product: CASSQHGGYEQYF.

The chain is built from TRBV11-3 and TRBJ1-6, with unresolved D. The CDR3 is 14 amino acids. V was pared by 3 bases and J by 5 bases, with 8 bases between. The germline CDR1 and CDR2 sequences are SGHNT and YENEEA. DNA for the CDR3: TGTGCCAGCAGCTTGAGGTCGGATAATTCACCCCTCCACTTT. Amino acids: CASSLRSDNSPLHF.

The chain's CDR3 is CASSFSKNTEAFF. The CDR3 nucleotides are TGTGCCAGCAGCTTCTCCAAGAACACTGAAGCTTTCTTT. The chain is built from TRBV7-3 and TRBJ1-1; no clear D gene. The CDR3 sequence is 13 residues long. The V and J ends lost 3 bases and 1 base respectively, with 6 bases between them. Per germline, CDR1 SGHTA and CDR2 FQGTGA.

V gene TRBV2 combines with J gene TRBJ2-2; D is ambiguous. The V end lost 8 bases, the J end lost 1 base, and 8 bases lay between the germline ends. CDR3 length: 13 residues. Germline V gives CDR1 SNHLY, CDR2 FYNNEI. The CDR3 here is CASVQENTGELFF. Written as DNA, the CDR3 is TGTGCCAGCGTGCAGGAGAACACCGGGGAGCTGTTTTTT. The full variable domain, rest sourced from reference TRBV2 and TRBJ2-2, is EPEVTQTPSHQVTQMGQEVILRCVPISNHLYFYWYRQILGQKVEFLVSFYNNEISEKSEIFDDQFSVERPDGSNFTLKIRSTKLEDSAMYFCASVQENTGELFFGEGSRLTVL.

The rearrangement uses TRBV12-5 and TRBJ1-1, with 7 bases aligning to TRBD1. CDR3 length equals 12 residues. V lost 9 bases and J lost 6; bases outside the gene matches: 7. Germline lookup yields CDR1 LGHNT and CDR2 FRNRAP. CDR3 coding DNA: TGTGCTAGCAGGGGGGCTTTGGCTGAAGCTTTCTTT. This sequence encodes CASRGALAEAFF.

This chain joins TRBV6-6 and TRBJ1-3; the D gene is possibly TRBD1 (5 bases). This CDR3 comprises 15 residues. Trimming took 9 bases from V and 0 from J, leaving 15 bases between them. Germline V gene sequence: CDR1 MNHNY, CDR2 SVGAGI (reference sequence). CDR3 in DNA: TGTGCCAGTGAGCGAGGGGTGAGCTCTGGAAACACCATATATTTT. This codes for CASERGVSSGNTIYF.

The V and J genes are TRBV7-9 and TRBJ1-1, with D possibly matching TRBD1 (6 bases). The CDR3 runs to 16 residues. The germline V gene has CDR1 SEHNR and CDR2 FQNEAQ (reference sequence). Trimming removed 7 bases from V and 5 bases from J, with 23 bases in between. The CDR3 reads CASTHFGRGVRTEAFF. CDR3 DNA: TGTGCCAGCACCCACTTCGGCAGGGGAGTTAGGACTGAAGCTTTCTTT.

In this sample, this clone turned up once. This chain connects TRBV5-8 to TRBJ1-5; D not certain. Trimming removed 4 bases at V and 7 bases at J, with 9 bases between. The germline gives CDR1 SGHTS, CDR2 YDEGEE. This CDR3 comprises 12 residues. CDR3 sequence reads: CASSTGRQPQHF. As DNA, the CDR3 is TGTGCCAGCAGCACTGGAAGACAGCCCCAGCATTTT.

V and J are TRBV11-3 and TRBJ2-1, with 11 bases that match TRBD2. Looked up from germline, CDR1 is SGHNT and CDR2 is YENEEA. This CDR3 is 17 amino acids long. V trimming: 5 bases; J trimming: 8 bases; junction bases outside the gene matches: 14. CDR3 DNA sequence: TGTGCCAGCAGCCACAACTTACTAGCGGGAGAAGTATATGAGCAGTTCTTC. This codes for CASSHNLLAGEVYEQFF.

V and J are TRBV11-3 and TRBJ2-1; D call uncertain. The V end was cut by 3 bases, the J end by 9 bases, with 9 bases between. The CDR3 covers 12 residues. Germline V gene data show CDR1 as SGHNT and CDR2 as YENEEA. For the CDR3, the DNA is TGTGCCAGCAGCTTTGGTGGCGTTGAGCAGTTCTTC. Translated, it gives CASSFGGVEQFF.

The genes are TRBV4-1 and TRBJ2-4, with 8 bases identical to TRBD2. There are 17 residues in the CDR3. V shed 2 bases and J 0 bases; nucleotides not matched to a gene: 6. Looked up from germline, CDR1 is MGHRA and CDR2 is YSYEKL. As DNA, the CDR3 is TGCGCCAGCAGCCAACTCAATAGCGGGGTAGCCAAAAACATTCAGTACTTC. Translating it yields CASSQLNSGVAKNIQYF.

V is TRBV7-2 and J is TRBJ1-2; no definite D call. V shed 2 bases and J shed 4 bases, with 11 bases lying between them. Germline values: CDR1 SGHTA, CDR2 FQGNSA. The CDR3 is made up of 14 amino acids. In DNA form, the CDR3 reads TGTGCCAGCAGCTTATTCGTCCCTGGCTATGGCTACACCTTC. Amino acid sequence: CASSLFVPGYGYTF. The full variable domain, completed using reference TRBV7-2 and TRBJ1-2, is GAGVSQSPSNKVTEKGKDVELRCDPISGHTALYWYRQSLGQGLEFLIYFQGNSAPDKSGLPSDRFSAERTGGSVSTLTIQRTQQEDSAVYLCASSLFVPGYGYTFGSGTRLTVV.

The chain uses TRBV5-1 and TRBJ2-7; D unresolved. Looked up from germline, CDR1 is SGHRS and CDR2 is YFSETQ. The CDR3 totals 13 residues. Trimming cost V 2 bases and J 4 bases, with 10 bases left between them. Written as DNA, the CDR3 is TGCGCCAGCAGCTTAGGTGAAATATACGAGCAGTACTTC. Protein product: CASSLGEIYEQYF.

The chain has TRBV2 and TRBJ2-7; a weak D match, TRBD2 (6 bases). The ends were cut back, 8 bases at V and 6 bases at J, with 20 bases in the middle. Germline V gene sequence: CDR1 SNHLY, CDR2 FYNNEI. This CDR3 is built from 14 residues. The CDR3 DNA follows: TGTGCCAGCGGGGGGAGGACGTCGGGCCGCGAGCAGTACTTC. Translating it yields CASGGRTSGREQYF.